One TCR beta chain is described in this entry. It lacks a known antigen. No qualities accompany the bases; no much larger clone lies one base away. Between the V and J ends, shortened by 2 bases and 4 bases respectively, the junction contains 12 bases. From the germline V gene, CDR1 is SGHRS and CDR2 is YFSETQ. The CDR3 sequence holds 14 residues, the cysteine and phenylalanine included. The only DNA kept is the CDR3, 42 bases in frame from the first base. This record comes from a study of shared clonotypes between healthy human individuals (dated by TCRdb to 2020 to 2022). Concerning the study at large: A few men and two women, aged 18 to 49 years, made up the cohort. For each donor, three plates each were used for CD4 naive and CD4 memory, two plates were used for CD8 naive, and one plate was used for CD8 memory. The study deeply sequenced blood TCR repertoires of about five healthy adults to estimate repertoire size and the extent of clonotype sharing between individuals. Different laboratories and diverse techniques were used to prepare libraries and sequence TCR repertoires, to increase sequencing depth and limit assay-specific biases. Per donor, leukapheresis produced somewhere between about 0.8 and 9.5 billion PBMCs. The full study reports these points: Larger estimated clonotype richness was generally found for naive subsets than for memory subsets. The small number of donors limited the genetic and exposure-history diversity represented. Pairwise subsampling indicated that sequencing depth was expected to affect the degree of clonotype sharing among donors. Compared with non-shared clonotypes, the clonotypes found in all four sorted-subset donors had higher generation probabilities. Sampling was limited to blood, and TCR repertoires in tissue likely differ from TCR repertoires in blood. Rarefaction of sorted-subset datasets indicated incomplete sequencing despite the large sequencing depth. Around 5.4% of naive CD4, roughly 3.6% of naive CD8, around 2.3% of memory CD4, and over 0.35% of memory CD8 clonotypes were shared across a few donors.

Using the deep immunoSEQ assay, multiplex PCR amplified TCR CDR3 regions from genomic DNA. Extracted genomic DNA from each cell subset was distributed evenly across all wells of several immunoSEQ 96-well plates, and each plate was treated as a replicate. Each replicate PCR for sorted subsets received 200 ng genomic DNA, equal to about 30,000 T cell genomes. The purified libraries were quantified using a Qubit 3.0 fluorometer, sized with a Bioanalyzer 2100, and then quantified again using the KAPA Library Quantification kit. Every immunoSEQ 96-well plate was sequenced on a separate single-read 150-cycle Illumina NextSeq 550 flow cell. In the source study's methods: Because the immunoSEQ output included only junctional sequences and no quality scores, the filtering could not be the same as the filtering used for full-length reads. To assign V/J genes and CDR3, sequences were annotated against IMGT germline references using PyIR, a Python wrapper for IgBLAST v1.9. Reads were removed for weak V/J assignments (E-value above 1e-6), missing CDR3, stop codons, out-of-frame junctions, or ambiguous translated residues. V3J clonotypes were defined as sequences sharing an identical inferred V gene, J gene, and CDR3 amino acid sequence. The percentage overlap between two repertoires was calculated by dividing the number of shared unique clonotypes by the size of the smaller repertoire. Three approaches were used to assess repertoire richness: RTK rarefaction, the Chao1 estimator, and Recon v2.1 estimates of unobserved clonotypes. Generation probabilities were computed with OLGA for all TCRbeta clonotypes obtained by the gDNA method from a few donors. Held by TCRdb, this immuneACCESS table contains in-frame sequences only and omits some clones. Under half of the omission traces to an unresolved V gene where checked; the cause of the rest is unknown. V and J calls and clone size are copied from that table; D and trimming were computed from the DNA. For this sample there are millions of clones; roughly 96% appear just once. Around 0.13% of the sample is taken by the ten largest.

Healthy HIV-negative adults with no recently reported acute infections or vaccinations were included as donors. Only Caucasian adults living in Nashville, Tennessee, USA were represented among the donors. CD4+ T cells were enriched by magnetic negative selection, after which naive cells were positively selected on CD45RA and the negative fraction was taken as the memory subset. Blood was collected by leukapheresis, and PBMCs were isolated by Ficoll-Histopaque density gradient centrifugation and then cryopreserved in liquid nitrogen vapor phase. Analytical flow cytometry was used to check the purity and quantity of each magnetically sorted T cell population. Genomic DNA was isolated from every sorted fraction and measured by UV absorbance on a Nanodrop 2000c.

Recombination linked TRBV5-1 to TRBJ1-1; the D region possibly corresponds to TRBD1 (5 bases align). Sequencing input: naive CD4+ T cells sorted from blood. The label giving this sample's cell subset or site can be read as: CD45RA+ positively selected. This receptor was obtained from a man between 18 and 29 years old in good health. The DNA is TGCGCCAGCAGCTTCGACGGGGCGGGCACTGAAGCTTTCTTT. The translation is CASSFDGAGTEAFF. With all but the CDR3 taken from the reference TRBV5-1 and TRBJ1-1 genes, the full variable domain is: KAGVTQTPRYLIKTRGQQVTLSCSPISGHRSVSWYQQTPGQGLQFLFEYFSETQRNKGNFPGRFSGRQFSNSRSEMNVSTLELGDSALYLCASSFDGAGTEAFFGQGTRLTVV.